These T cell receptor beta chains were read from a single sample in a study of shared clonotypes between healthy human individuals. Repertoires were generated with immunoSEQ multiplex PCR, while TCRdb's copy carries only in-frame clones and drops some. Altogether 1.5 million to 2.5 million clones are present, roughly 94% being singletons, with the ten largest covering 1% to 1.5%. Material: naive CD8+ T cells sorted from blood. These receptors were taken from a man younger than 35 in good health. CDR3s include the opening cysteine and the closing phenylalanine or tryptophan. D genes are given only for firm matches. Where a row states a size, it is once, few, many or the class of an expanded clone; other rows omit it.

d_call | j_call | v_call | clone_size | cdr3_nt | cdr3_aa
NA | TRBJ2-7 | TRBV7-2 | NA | TGTGCCAGCAGCCCGTTTGGAGGGGCCTACGAGCAGTACTTC | CASSPFGGAYEQYF
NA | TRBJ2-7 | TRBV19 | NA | TGTGCCAGTAGTATCGTCAGGGATAGTTTTTACGAGCAGTACTTC | CASSIVRDSFYEQYF
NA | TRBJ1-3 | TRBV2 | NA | TGTGCCAGCAGTGCTTCGGTGAACACCATATATTTT | CASSASVNTIYF
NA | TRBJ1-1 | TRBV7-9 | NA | TGTGCCAGCAGCTTAGTGGGGGGTAGCCCTGAAGCTTTCTTT | CASSLVGGSPEAFF
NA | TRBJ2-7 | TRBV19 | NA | TGTGCCAGTAGTATAGATTTCGGCGCGGCCTACGAGCAGTACTTC | CASSIDFGAAYEQYF
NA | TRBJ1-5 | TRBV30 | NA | TGTGCCTGGAGTAACAGGGTGGGTCAGCCCCAGCATTTT | CAWSNRVGQPQHF
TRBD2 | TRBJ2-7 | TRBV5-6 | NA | TGTGCCAGCAGCTTGGAGATTAGCGGGGCCTACGAGCAGTACTTC | CASSLEISGAYEQYF
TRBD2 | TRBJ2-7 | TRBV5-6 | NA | TGTGCCAGCAGCTGGGGGACTACCCACGAGCAGTACTTC | CASSWGTTHEQYF
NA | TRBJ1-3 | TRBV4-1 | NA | TGCGCCAGCAGCCCTCCCCGAGGCTCTGGAAACACCATATATTTT | CASSPPRGSGNTIYF
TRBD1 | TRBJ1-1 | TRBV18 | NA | TGTGCCAGCTCACTTCAGGGGGCTCCTGAAGCTTTCTTT | CASSLQGAPEAFF
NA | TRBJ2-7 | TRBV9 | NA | TGTGCCAGCAGCGTAGGAGGTTACGAGCAGTACTTC | CASSVGGYEQYF
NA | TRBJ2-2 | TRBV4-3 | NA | TGCGCCAGCAGCCAAACAAGATCCGACACCGGGGAGCTGTTTTTT | CASSQTRSDTGELFF
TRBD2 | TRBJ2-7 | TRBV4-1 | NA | TGCGCCAGCAGCCAAGATAGGCCTAGCGGATCCTACGAGCAGTACTTC | CASSQDRPSGSYEQYF
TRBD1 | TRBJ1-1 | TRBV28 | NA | TGTGCCAGCAGCCTCCCTTCGACAGGGGGTCGGAACACTGAAGCTTTCTTT | CASSLPSTGGRNTEAFF
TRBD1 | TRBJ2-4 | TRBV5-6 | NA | TGTGCCAGCAGCCCTGACAGGGTTGAGGGCATTCAGTACTTC | CASSPDRVEGIQYF
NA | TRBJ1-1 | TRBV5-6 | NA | TGTGCCAGCTTACACAGGATTCGGAACACTGAAGCTTTCTTT | CASLHRIRNTEAFF
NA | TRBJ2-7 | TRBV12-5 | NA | TGTGCTAGTGGTTCGCATAGGGCCCCCGGGTACGAGCAGTACTTC | CASGSHRAPGYEQYF
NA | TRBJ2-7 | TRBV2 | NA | TGTGCCAGTTATGGGACATACTCCTACGAGCAGTACTTC | CASYGTYSYEQYF
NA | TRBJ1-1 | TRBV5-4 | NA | TGTGCCAGCAGCCCGGGGGAAACTGAAGCTTTCTTT | CASSPGETEAFF
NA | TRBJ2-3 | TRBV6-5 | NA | TGTGCCAGCAGTCCCCTCGGGGGAAGCACAGATACGCAGTATTTT | CASSPLGGSTDTQYF
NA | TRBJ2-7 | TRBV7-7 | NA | TGTGCTAGCAGCCGTTTTTCGGGCTACGAGCAGTACTTC | CASSRFSGYEQYF
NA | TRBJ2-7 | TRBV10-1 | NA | TGCGCCAGCAGGGCCGAAGCCTACGAGCAGTACTTC | CASRAEAYEQYF
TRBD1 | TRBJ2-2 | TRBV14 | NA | TGTGCCAGCAGCCCCAGGGGGTCGACCGGGGAGCTGTTTTTT | CASSPRGSTGELFF
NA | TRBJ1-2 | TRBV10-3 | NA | TGTGCCATCAGTGCAGAGGCTGGCTACACCTTC | CAISAEAGYTF
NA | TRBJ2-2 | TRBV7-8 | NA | TGTGCCAGCAGCTTGGGAGCGAACACCGGGGAGCTGTTTTTT | CASSLGANTGELFF
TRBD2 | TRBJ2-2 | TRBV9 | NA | TGTGCCAGCACCTTCGGACTAGCGGGGGGGCAAGTCGGGGAGCTGTTTTTT | CASTFGLAGGQVGELFF
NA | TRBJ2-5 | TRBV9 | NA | TGTGCCAGCAGCGTAGGGGGGGCGGACGAGACCCAGTACTTC | CASSVGGADETQYF
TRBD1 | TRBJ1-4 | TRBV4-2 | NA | TGTGCCAGCAGCCAAGAAAGGACAGGCCTAGTTAATGAAAAACTGTTTTTT | CASSQERTGLVNEKLFF
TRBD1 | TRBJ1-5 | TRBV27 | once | TGTGCCAGCAGTTTATGGGCAGGGGGGGATCAGCCCCAGCATTTT | CASSLWAGGDQPQHF
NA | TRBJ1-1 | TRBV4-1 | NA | TGCGCCAGCAGCCAACGTTCGGGCGACACTGAAGCTTTCTTT | CASSQRSGDTEAFF
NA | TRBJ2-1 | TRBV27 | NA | TGTGCCAGCGCAGATAATCACCGGGGCAATGAGCAGTTCTTC | CASADNHRGNEQFF
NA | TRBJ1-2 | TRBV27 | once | TGTGCCAGCAGGGAGACTCTGGGTCATGGCTACACCTTC | CASRETLGHGYTF
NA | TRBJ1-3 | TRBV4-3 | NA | TGCGCCAGCAGCCTCCAATCGGCCGTGATTGGAAACACCATATATTTT | CASSLQSAVIGNTIYF